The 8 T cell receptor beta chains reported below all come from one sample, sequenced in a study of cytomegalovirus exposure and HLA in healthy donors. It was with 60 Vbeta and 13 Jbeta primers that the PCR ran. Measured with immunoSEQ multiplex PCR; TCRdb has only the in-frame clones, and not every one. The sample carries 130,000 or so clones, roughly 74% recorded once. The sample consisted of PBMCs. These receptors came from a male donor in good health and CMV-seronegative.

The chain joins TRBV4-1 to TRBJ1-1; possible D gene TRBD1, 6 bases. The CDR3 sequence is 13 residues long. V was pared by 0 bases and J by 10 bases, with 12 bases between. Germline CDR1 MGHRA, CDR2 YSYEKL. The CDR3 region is CASSQDWGGTAFF. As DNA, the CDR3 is TGCGCCAGCAGCCAAGATTGGGGGGGCACAGCTTTCTTT.

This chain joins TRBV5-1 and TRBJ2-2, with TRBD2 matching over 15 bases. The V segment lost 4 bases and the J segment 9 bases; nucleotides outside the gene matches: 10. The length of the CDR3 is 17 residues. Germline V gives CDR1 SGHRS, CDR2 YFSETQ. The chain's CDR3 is CASSPGLAGGLARELFF. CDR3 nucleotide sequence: TGCGCCAGCAGCCCGGGACTAGCGGGGGGTCTTGCCCGGGAGCTGTTTTTT.

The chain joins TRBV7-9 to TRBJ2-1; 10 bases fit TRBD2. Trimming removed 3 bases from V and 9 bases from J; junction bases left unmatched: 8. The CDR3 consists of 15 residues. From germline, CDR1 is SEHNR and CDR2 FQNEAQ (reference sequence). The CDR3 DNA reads TGTGCCAGCAGCTTCTCTAGCGGGAGAGAGCCTGAGCAGTTCTTC. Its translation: CASSFSSGREPEQFF.

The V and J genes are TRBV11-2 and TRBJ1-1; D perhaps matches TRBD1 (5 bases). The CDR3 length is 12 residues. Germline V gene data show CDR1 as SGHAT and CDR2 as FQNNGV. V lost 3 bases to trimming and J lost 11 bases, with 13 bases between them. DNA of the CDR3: TGTGCCAGCAGCTTGATGCAGGGAATGGCTTTCTTT. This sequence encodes CASSLMQGMAFF.

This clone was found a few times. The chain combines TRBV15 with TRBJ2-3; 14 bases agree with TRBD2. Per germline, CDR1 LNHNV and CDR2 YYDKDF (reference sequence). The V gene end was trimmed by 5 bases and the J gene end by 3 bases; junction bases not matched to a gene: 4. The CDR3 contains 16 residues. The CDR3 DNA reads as TGTGCCACCAGCGGTAGACTAGCGGGGGGGACAGATACGCAGTATTTT. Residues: CATSGRLAGGTDTQYF.

CDR3 residues: CAWSVGTVSYNEQFF. As DNA, the CDR3 is TGTGCCTGGAGTGTCGGGACAGTCTCCTACAATGAGCAGTTCTTC. The chain combines TRBV30 with TRBJ2-1; the match to TRBD1 covers 7 bases. V shed 0 bases, J shed 0 bases, and the junction held 2 bases outside the gene matches. Germline CDR1 reads GTSNPN; CDR2 reads SVGIG (reference sequence). The CDR3 runs to 15 residues.

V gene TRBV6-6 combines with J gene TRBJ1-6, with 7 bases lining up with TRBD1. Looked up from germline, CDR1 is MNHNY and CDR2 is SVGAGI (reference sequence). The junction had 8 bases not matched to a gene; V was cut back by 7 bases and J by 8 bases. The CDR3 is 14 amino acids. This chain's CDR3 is CASNKGQQDSPLHF. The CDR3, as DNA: TGTGCCAGCAACAAGGGACAGCAGGATTCACCCCTCCACTTT.

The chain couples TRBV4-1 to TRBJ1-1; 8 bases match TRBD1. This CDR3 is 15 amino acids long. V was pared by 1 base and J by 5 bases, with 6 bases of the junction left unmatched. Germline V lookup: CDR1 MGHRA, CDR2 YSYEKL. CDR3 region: CASSQVGRGLTEAFF. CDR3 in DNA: TGCGCCAGCAGCCAAGTAGGCAGGGGGCTTACTGAAGCTTTCTTT.